The 20 T cell receptor beta chains below come from one sample, sequenced in a study of T-cell reconstitution after alpha-beta-depleted transplantation in children listed by TCRdb under 2016. Library construction relied on PCR. The data were produced on an Illumina HiSeq 2500. Molecular barcoding was employed in the preparation of TCR libraries, with unique molecular identifiers being used to normalize TCRbeta repertoire quantification. Clones were called with MiXCR by TCRdb after fastp trimmed the public reads at Q25, and only in-frame beta chains were retained. Entries are consolidated by CDR3 protein sequence, retaining the most common genes and DNA. This sample has some 520,000 distinct CDR3 sequences in its table, and about 30% of those were observed once. The top ten hold around 2.3% of the sample. The specimen comprised PBMCs from the stem cell graft donor, sampled from the stem cell graft. The source is a human donor who donated a stem cell graft to a child with aplastic anemia.

The genes are TRBV21-1 and TRBJ1-1. TRBV21-1 is labeled a pseudogene. CDR3 length: 12 residues. Here the CDR3 reads CASTTQGTEAFF. The CDR3 region has the DNA TGTGCCAGCACCACACAAGGCACTGAAGCTTTCTTT.

The chain joins TRBV7-8 to TRBJ1-1, with D hard to call. There are 14 residues in the CDR3. Trimming shortened V by 5 bases and J by 5 bases, and 15 bases separated the two germline ends. Germline V gives CDR1 SGHVS, CDR2 FQNEAQ. The CDR3 protein is CASSPVEGWTEAFF. The CDR3 nucleotides read TGTGCCAGCAGCCCAGTCGAGGGATGGACTGAAGCTTTCTTT. Full variable domain (rest looked up from reference TRBV7-8 and TRBJ1-1): GAGVSQSPRYKVAKRGQDVALRCDPISGHVSLFWYQQALGQGPEFLTYFQNEAQLDKSGLPSDRFFAERPEGSVSTLKIQRTQQEDSAVYLCASSPVEGWTEAFFGQGTRLTVV.

This chain joins TRBV30 and TRBJ2-7, with D uncertain. In germline, CDR1 is GTSNPN, CDR2 SVGIG (reference sequence). V shed 0 bases and J shed 3 bases, with 9 bases lying between them. The CDR3 runs 13 residues. The CDR3 here is CAWSVERNYEQYF. CDR3 bases: TGTGCCTGGAGTGTCGAACGGAACTACGAGCAGTACTTC.

The J gene is TRBJ1-1, the V gene TRBV7-2, with unresolved D. CDR1 and CDR2 (germline): SGHTA, FQGNSA. Trimming cost V 3 bases and J 7 bases, with 12 bases left between them. This CDR3 is 13 amino acids long. The CDR3 here is CASSFRRPVEAFF. CDR3 DNA sequence: TGTGCCAGCAGCTTTCGCAGGCCCGTTGAAGCTTTCTTT.

V usage is TRBV7-8 and J usage is TRBJ2-1, with D hard to call. The CDR3 runs to 14 residues. The germline CDR1 and CDR2 sequences are SGHVS and FQNEAQ. V was cut by 4 bases and J by 7 bases, with 14 bases left in between. The CDR3 is CASSSSYTGNEQFF. CDR3 coding DNA: TGTGCCAGCAGCTCCTCCTACACCGGTAATGAGCAGTTCTTC.

The chain joins TRBV7-9 to TRBJ2-5; 10 bases are shared with TRBD2. There are 17 residues in the CDR3. The ends lost 6 bases at V and 2 bases at J; junction bases unmatched: 12. CDR1 and CDR2 (germline): SEHNR, FQNEAQ (reference sequence). The CDR3 DNA reads as TGTGCCAGCAGAACAGTTATCGGGACTAGCGATCAAGAGACCCAGTACTTC. It is translated as CASRTVIGTSDQETQYF.

This clonotype came up a few times. The chain is built from TRBV30 and TRBJ1-1; TRBD1 agrees at 9 bases. Per germline, CDR1 GTSNPN and CDR2 SVGIG (reference sequence). J was trimmed by 0 bases and V by 3 bases; bases with no gene match: 8. There are 16 residues in the CDR3. The CDR3 DNA follows: TGTGCCTGGAGAAGTGGGACAGGGAACATGAACACTGAAGCTTTCTTT. It encodes CAWRSGTGNMNTEAFF.

The V and J genes are TRBV20-1 and TRBJ1-1; perhaps TRBD1 as D (5 bases). CDR1 and CDR2 from the germline V gene are DFQATT and SNEGSKA (reference sequence). V lost 0 bases and J lost 3, with 11 bases in between. CDR3 size: 14 residues. In DNA, the CDR3 is TGCAGTGCTAGAGAGGGTTGGGGGGACACTGAAGCTTTCTTT. Amino acid sequence: CSAREGWGDTEAFF.

The genes are TRBV6-1 and TRBJ2-7; 7 bases agree with TRBD1. The J segment lost 3 bases and the V segment lost 5 bases, leaving 7 bases of the junction unmatched. Germline loops: CDR1 MNHNS, CDR2 SASEGT. The CDR3 is 14 residues long. CDR3 region: CASSPQGLVYEQYF. CDR3 coding DNA: TGTGCCAGCAGTCCACAGGGGTTAGTCTACGAGCAGTACTTC.

This clonotype was recorded a few times. The rearrangement links TRBV7-2 to TRBJ1-1; D remains unclear. V gave up 1 base and J gave up 5 bases, with 11 bases separating them. Germline lookup yields CDR1 SGHTA and CDR2 FQGNSA. This CDR3 is built from 14 residues. CDR3 DNA sequence: TGTGCCAGCAGCTTAGTGGGCTCGGTTACTGAAGCTTTCTTT. It encodes CASSLVGSVTEAFF.

This chain joins TRBV19 and TRBJ2-3; possible D gene TRBD1, 5 bases. The germline V gene has CDR1 LNHDA and CDR2 SQIVND (reference sequence). The CDR3 is 13 residues long. V was cut by 5 bases and J by 5 bases, with 11 bases left in between. This chain's CDR3 is CASSQQGVDTQYF. CDR3 bases: TGTGCCAGTAGTCAGCAGGGTGTAGATACGCAGTATTTT.

The sample holds a few counts of this clonotype. V and J are TRBV29-1 and TRBJ2-1; 11 bases are a match to TRBD2. V lost 6 bases to trimming and J lost 7 bases; unmatched junction nucleotides: 11. CDR3 length: 15 amino acids. In germline, CDR1 is SQVTM, CDR2 ANQGSEA. The CDR3 reads CSVHTLAGESNEQFF. The CDR3 bases are TGCAGCGTCCATACACTAGCGGGAGAAAGTAATGAGCAGTTCTTC.

The chain uses TRBV30 and TRBJ2-2, with a weak D call TRBD2 (6 bases). The V gene's germline CDR1 is GTSNPN and CDR2 SVGIG (reference sequence). The CDR3 totals 16 residues. V shed 6 bases and J shed 0 bases, with 17 bases lying between them. CDR3: CACTAGWGANTGELFF. DNA of the CDR3: TGTGCCTGTACCGCGGGGTGGGGCGCGAACACCGGGGAGCTGTTTTTT.

V usage is TRBV12-3 or TRBV12-4 and J usage is TRBJ1-1, with 9 bases aligning to TRBD1. The CDR3 spans 18 residues. Unmatched junction bases numbered 20, after V lost 8 bases and J lost 4 bases. CDR3 bases: TGTGCCAGCCGCAGTTTCGGGAACAGGGGGCTAAGGGGCACTGAAGCTTTCTTT. Translation: CASRSFGNRGLRGTEAFF.

The chain employs TRBV7-2 and TRBJ1-1, with D tentatively TRBD1 (6 bases). CDR1 is SGHTA, CDR2 FQGNSA, per germline. Trimming stripped 0 bases from V and 4 bases from J, with 21 bases between. CDR3 length: 18 residues. The CDR3 region has the DNA TGTGCCAGCAGCTTAGCGCGGGGCAGGGGAGGCCAAGGCACTGAAGCTTTCTTT. Residues: CASSLARGRGGQGTEAFF. Full variable domain (missing parts from reference TRBV7-2 and TRBJ1-1): GAGVSQSPSNKVTEKGKDVELRCDPISGHTALYWYRQSLGQGLEFLIYFQGNSAPDKSGLPSDRFSAERTGGSVSTLTIQRTQQEDSAVYLCASSLARGRGGQGTEAFFGQGTRLTVV.

The chain has TRBV10-3 and TRBJ1-2; 8 nucleotides align to TRBD1. The CDR3 consists of 13 residues. After removal of 10 bases from V and 2 bases from J, the junction contained 6 bases not matched to a gene. The germline V gene encodes CDR1 ENHRY and CDR2 SYGVKD. CDR3 loop: CASQGQENYGYTF. The CDR3 DNA sequence: TGTGCCAGCCAGGGACAGGAGAACTATGGCTACACCTTC.

A few counts support this clonotype. J is TRBJ1-4 and V is TRBV12-3 or TRBV12-4; 7 positions agree with TRBD1. The CDR3 has 14 amino acids. The V segment lost 6 bases and the J segment 7 bases; nucleotides outside the gene matches: 8. The CDR3 is CASRHGGGSEKLFF. In DNA, the CDR3 is TGTGCCAGCAGACATGGAGGGGGCTCTGAAAAACTGTTTTTT.

The V gene is TRBV12-3 or TRBV12-4, the J gene TRBJ2-2; D gene ambiguous. This CDR3 spans 15 amino acids. V was cut by 6 bases and J by 6 bases, with 17 bases left in between. This CDR3 is CASRNDHPPAGELFF. CDR3 DNA: TGTGCCAGCAGAAACGACCATCCCCCCGCCGGGGAGCTGTTTTTT.

This clonotype was counted between two and nine times. V usage is TRBV7-9 and J usage is TRBJ1-2; D is perhaps TRBD1 (5 bases). The CDR3 length is 10 residues. Germline CDR1 is SEHNR and CDR2 is FQNEAQ (reference sequence). V shed 11 bases and J shed 7 bases, with 11 bases lying between them. The CDR3: CAEGPSGYTF. DNA for the CDR3: TGTGCCGAGGGGCCGAGTGGCTACACCTTC.

CDR3 DNA sequence: TGCAGCGTCTCGGAACAGGGGAGGAATAACTATGGCTACACCTTC. It encodes CSVSEQGRNNYGYTF. This chain connects TRBV29-1 to TRBJ1-2; TRBD1 agrees at 7 bases. The germline V gene encodes CDR1 SQVTM and CDR2 ANQGSEA. V lost 6 bases, J lost 1 base, and 11 bases stayed unmatched. The CDR3 runs to 15 residues. The full variable domain, completed using reference TRBV29-1 and TRBJ1-2, is SAVISQKPSRDICQRGTSLTIQCQVDSQVTMMFWYRQQPGQSLTLIATANQGSEATYESGFVIDKFPISRPNLTFSTLTVSNMSPEDSSIYLCSVSEQGRNNYGYTFGSGTRLTVV.